This T cell receptor (beta chain) comes out of a study of blood T cell repertoires in COVID-19. At the level of the study: Sites across the United States, Italy and Spain contributed samples from acute and convalescent COVID-19. T cells, B-cell-depleted T cells, or PBMCs supplied cDNA or gDNA.

As originally analysed: Estimation of nucleated cell counts was performed using reference gene primer amplification. Profiling relied on immunoSEQ multiplex PCR, and the TCRdb table lists in-frame clones only, not all of them. The V and J calls and clone size are taken from that table; D and trimming were inferred from the DNA. The table lists 100,000 to 150,000 clones, around 85% of them singletons, with about 15% in the top ten. Losses at the gene ends were 1 base for V and 5 bases for J; bases not matched to a gene: 4. The CDR3 length is 14 residues. Germline values: CDR1 SGHDT, CDR2 YYEEEE. This clone was recorded a few times.

The rearrangement links TRBV5-6 to TRBJ1-2; TRBD1 matches at 8 bases. The source of this sequence is a woman of 80 years or more with acute or convalescent COVID-19. Sequenced input: peripheral blood. The CDR3 is CASSLLGQGYGYTF. The CDR3 coding sequence is TGTGCCAGCAGCTTGTTAGGACAGGGATATGGCTACACCTTC.